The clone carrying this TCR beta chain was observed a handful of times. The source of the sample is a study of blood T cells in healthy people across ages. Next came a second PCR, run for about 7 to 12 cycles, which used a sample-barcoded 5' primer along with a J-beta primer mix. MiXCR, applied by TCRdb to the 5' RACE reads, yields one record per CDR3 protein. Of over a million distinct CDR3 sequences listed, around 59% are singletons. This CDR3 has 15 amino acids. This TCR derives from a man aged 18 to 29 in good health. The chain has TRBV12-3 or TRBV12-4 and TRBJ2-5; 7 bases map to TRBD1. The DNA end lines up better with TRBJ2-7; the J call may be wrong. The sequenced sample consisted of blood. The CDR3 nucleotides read TGTGCCAGCAGCCTGGGGACAGCTTACGCCTACGAGCAGTACTTC. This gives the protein CASSLGTAYAYEQYF.